One TCR beta chain is described in this entry. The antigen is not known. The data stem from a study of OX40 agonist ivuxolimab in advanced cancers. Study results and limitations: CD8+ T cells showed, on average, more clonal expansion than CD4+ cells.

Collection of blood occurred at baseline, at cycle 4 day 1, and at cycle 7 day 1. Method: immunoSEQ multiplex PCR; TCRdb's copy keeps in-frame clones and lacks some. The sample lists approximately 68,000 clones, roughly 85% occurring once. Looked up from germline, CDR1 is SEHNR and CDR2 is FQNEAQ (reference sequence). The CDR3 totals 13 residues. Trimming took off 0 bases at V and 9 bases at J, with 9 bases between the two ends. The receptor's source is an adult with an advanced solid tumor such as melanoma, head and neck, liver or kidney cancer. This chain uses TRBV7-9 with TRBJ2-1; D remains ambiguous. Material: CD4+ or CD8+ T cells sorted from blood, obtained in a trial of the OX40 agonist ivuxolimab. The DNA of the CDR3 is TGTGCCAGCAGCTTAGCTGTAAGGACTGAGCAGTTCTTC. Encoded protein: CASSLAVRTEQFF.